This T cell receptor beta chain was captured by sequencing in a study of control samples from healthy donors and cancer patients. The repertoire was sequenced with immunoSEQ multiplex PCR; TCRdb's copy has only in-frame clones and lacks some. Of some 120,000 clones listed, around 87% were seen once; the top ten hold approximately 9%. Trimming stripped 2 bases from V and 4 bases from J, with 14 bases between. Germline V gene lookup returns CDR1 MNHEY and CDR2 SVGAGI. The CDR3 is made up of 15 amino acids. This TCR was sampled from a man aged 35-49 years in good health. The sample consisted of blood. V is TRBV6-5 and J is TRBJ1-1; perhaps TRBD1 as D (6 bases). CDR3: CASSYTSRTATEAFF. The CDR3 coding sequence is TGTGCCAGCAGTTACACAAGCAGGACAGCCACTGAAGCTTTCTTT.